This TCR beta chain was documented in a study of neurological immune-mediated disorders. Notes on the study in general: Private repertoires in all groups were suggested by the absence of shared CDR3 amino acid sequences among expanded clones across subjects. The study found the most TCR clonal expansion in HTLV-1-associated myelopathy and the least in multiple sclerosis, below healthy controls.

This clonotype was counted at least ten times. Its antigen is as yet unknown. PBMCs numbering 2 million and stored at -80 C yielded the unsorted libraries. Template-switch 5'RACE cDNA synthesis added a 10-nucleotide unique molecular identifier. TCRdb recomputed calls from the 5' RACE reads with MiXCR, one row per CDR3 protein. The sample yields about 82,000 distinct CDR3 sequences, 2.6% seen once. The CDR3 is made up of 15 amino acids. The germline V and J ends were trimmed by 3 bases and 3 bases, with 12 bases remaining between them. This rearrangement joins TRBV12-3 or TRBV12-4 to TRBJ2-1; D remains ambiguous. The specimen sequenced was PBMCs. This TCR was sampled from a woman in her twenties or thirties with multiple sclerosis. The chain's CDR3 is CASSLELVVYNEQFF. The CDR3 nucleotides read TGTGCCAGCAGTTTGGAGTTGGTAGTCTACAATGAGCAGTTCTTC.